The 4 T cell receptor beta chains below all came from one sample that was sequenced in a study of T-cell memory formation after mild COVID-19. Via MiXCR, TCRdb re-called the 5' RACE reads, giving one row per CDR3 protein. The sample has 190,000 or so distinct CDR3 sequences; around a fifth are singletons. Sequenced: PBMCs or a T cell subset sorted from them (not recorded which). These receptors all stem from an adult woman who had mild COVID-19 (a few samples of this study predate the infection). Cell type and time point are not known.

This clonotype was found a few times. CDR3 bases: TGTGCCAGCAGCCCCAGCGAAGCCTACGAGCAGTACTTC. This sequence encodes CASSPSEAYEQYF. The chain links TRBV9 to TRBJ2-7; D is unclear. Trimming cost V 4 bases and J 2 bases, with 10 bases left between them. Germline loops: CDR1 SGDLS, CDR2 YYNGEE. The CDR3 has 13 amino acids.

This clonotype was counted between two and nine times. The rearrangement uses TRBV7-8 and TRBJ1-1; unclear D gene. The V and J ends lost 7 bases and 5 bases respectively, with 17 bases between them. Germline V gene data show CDR1 as SGHVS and CDR2 as FQNEAQ. This CDR3 is built from 14 residues. CDR3 in amino acids: CASNTPGVGTEAFF. The CDR3 coding sequence is TGTGCCAGCAACACTCCAGGCGTAGGTACTGAAGCTTTCTTT.

This clonotype was seen a few times. This chain links TRBV7-3 with TRBJ1-5; no firm D call. Trimming took 5 bases from V and 6 from J, leaving 26 bases between them. CDR3 length: 18 residues. Germline V gene sequence: CDR1 SGHTA, CDR2 FQGTGA. CDR3 amino acids: CASSPPVRLPKFSQPQHF. In DNA, the CDR3 is TGTGCCAGCAGCCCCCCGGTTAGACTCCCTAAATTTAGTCAGCCCCAGCATTTT.

V and J are TRBV9 and TRBJ2-2; the D call may be TRBD1 or TRBD2 (6 bases each). CDR1 is SGDLS, CDR2 YYNGEE, per germline. This CDR3 has 18 residues. V lost 3 bases, J lost 2 bases, and 20 bases lay in between. This chain's CDR3 is CASSASAGTPFNTGELFF. DNA of the CDR3: TGTGCCAGCAGCGCATCGGCGGGGACACCTTTTAACACCGGGGAGCTGTTTTTT. Together with reference TRBV9 and TRBJ2-2, the CDR3 gives the full variable domain: DSGVTQTPKHLITATGQRVTLRCSPRSGDLSVYWYQQSLDQGLQFLIQYYNGEERAKGNILERFSAQQFPDLHSELNLSSLELGDSALYFCASSASAGTPFNTGELFFGEGSRLTVL.